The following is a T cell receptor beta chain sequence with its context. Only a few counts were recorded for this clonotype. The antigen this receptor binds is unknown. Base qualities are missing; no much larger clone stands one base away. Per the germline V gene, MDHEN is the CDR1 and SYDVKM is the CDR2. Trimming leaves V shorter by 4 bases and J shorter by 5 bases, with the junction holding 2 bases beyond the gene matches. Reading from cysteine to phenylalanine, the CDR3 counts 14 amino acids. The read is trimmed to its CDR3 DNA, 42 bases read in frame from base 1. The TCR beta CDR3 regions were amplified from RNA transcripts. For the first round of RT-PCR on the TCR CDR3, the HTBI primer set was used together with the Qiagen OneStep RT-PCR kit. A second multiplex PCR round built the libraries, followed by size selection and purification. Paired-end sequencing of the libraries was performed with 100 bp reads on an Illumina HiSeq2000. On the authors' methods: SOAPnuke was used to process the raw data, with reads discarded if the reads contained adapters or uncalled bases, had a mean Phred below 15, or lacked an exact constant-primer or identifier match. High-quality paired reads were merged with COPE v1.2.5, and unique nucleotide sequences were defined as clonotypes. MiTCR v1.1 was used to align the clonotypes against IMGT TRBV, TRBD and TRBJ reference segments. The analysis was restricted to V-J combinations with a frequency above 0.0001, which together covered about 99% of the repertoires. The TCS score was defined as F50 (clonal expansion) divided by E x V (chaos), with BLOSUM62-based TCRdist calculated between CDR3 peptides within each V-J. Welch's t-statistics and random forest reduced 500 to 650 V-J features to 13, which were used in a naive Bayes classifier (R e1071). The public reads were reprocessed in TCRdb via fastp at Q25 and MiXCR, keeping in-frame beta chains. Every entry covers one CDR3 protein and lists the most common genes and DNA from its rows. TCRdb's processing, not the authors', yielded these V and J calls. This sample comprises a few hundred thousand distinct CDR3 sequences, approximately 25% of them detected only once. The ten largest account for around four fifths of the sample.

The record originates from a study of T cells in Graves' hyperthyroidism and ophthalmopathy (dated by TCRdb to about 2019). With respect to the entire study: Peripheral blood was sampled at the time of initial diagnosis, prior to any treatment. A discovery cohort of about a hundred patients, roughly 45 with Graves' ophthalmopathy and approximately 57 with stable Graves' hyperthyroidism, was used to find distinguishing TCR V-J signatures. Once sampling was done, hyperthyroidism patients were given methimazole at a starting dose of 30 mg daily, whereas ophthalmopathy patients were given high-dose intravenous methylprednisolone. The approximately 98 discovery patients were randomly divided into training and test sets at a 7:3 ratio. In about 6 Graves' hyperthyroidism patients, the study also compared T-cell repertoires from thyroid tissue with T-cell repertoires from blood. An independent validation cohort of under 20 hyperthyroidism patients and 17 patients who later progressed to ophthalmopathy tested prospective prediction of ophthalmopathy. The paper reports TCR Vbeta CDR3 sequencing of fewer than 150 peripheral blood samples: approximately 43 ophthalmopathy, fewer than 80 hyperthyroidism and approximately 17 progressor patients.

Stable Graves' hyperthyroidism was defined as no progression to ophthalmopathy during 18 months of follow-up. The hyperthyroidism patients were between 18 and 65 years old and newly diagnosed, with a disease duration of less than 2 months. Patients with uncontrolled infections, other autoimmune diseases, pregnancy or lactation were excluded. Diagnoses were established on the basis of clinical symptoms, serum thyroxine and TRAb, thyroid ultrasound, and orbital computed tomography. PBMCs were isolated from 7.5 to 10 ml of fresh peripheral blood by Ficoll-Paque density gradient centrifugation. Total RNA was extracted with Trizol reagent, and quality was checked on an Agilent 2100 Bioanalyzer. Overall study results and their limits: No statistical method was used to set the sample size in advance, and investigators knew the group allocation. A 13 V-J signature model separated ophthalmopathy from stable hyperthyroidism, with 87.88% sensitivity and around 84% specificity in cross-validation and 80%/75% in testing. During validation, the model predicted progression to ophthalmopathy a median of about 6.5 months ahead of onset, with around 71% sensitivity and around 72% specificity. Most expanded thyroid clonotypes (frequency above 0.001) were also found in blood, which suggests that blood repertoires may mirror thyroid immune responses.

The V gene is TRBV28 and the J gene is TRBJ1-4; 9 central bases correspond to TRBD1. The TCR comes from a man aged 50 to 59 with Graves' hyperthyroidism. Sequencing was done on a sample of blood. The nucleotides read TGTGCCAGCAGTTGGGACAGGGAAAATGAAAAACTGTTTTTT. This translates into CASSWDRENEKLFF.